Described below is a single T cell receptor beta chain sequence and its context. The sample belongs to a study of blood T cell repertoires in COVID-19. Assay: immunoSEQ multiplex PCR; the TCRdb copy retains only in-frame clones and omits some. The sample contains 120,000 or so clones, 65% to 85% of which appear only once. Sequencing input: peripheral blood. The sequence was collected from a man in his sixties or seventies with acute or convalescent COVID-19.

In DNA form, the CDR3 reads TGTGCCAGCAGTCTTTTGCCGGGACAAGAGGGAGAGACCCAGTACTTC. This sequence encodes CASSLLPGQEGETQYF. This chain joins TRBV2 and TRBJ2-5, with a possible D match to TRBD1 (6 bases). This CDR3 comprises 16 residues. Germline lookup yields CDR1 SNHLY and CDR2 FYNNEI. The V end was cut by 5 bases, the J end by 4 bases, with 20 bases between.